Given below is one T cell receptor beta chain in context. Its antigen remains unknown. V lost 0 bases, J lost 2 bases, and 7 bases stayed unmatched. This CDR3 region has 15 residues. Germline V gives CDR1 SQVTM, CDR2 ANQGSEA. A multiplex PCR was run with 60 Vbeta primers and 13 Jbeta primers. Method: immunoSEQ multiplex PCR; TCRdb's copy keeps in-frame clones and lacks some. The table has under 300,000 clones, 84% seen once. This sample was included in a study of cytomegalovirus exposure and HLA in healthy donors. Findings and limits, study-wide: It was taken for granted in presence/absence analyses that sequencing depth across donors was roughly uniform. TRBV6-2, TRBV6-3 and some other V segments were excluded as indistinguishable. In a later analysis, a genetic analysis reported fewer productive-TCR N-insertions in an Asian-associated ancestry cluster than the cohort average.

Sequences were obtained from PBMCs. V usage is TRBV29-1 and J usage is TRBJ2-7; 7 nucleotides agree with TRBD1. This sequence was found in a woman aged 40 to 49 in good health and CMV-seropositive. CDR3 sequence reads: CSVEDPAGGAYEQYF. The CDR3, as DNA: TGCAGCGTTGAAGATCCCGCAGGGGGAGCCTACGAGCAGTACTTC.